The sequence of this T cell receptor beta chain was determined in a study of blood T cell repertoires in COVID-19. Overall study context: COVID-19 samples, acute and convalescent, were from the United States, Italy and Spain. PBMCs, B-cell-depleted T cells, or T cells provided the cDNA or gDNA that made up the material.

Data came from immunoSEQ multiplex PCR; TCRdb stores just in-frame clones and leaves some out. The data show around 290,000 clones, around 86% seen once. Germline V gene data show CDR1 as KGHSH and CDR2 as LQKENI. The CDR3 runs 13 residues. V was clipped by 0 bases and J by 8 bases, with 8 bases between them. The receptor's source is a woman between 40 and 50 years old who had recovered from COVID-19. The sample taken for sequencing was PBMCs or T cells enriched from blood (not recorded which). The chain links TRBV18 to TRBJ1-3; D possibly corresponds to TRBD1 (5 bases). The chain's CDR3 is CASSPPQGHTIYF. The CDR3 nucleotides are TGTGCCAGCTCACCACCGCAGGGTCACACCATATATTTT.